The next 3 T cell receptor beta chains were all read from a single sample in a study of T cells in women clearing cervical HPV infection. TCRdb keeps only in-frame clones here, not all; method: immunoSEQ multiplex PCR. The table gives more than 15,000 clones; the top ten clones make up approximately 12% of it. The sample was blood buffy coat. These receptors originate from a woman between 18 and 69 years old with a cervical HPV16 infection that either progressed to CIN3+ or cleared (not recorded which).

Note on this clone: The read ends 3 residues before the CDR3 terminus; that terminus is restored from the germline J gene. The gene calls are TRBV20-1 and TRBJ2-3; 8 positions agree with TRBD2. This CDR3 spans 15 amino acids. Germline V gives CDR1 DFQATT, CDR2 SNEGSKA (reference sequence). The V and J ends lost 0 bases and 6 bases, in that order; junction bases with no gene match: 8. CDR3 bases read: TGCAGTGCTAGAGAGCCAGCGGGGGTAAGGGATACG. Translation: CSAREPAGVRDT. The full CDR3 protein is CSAREPAGVRDTQYF.

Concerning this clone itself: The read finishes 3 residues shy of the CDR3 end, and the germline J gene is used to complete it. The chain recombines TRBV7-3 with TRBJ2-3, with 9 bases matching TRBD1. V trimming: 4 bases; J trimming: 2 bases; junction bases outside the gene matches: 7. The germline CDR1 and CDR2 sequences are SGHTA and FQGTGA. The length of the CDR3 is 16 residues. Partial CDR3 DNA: TGTGCCAGCAGCTCCGGGACAGGGACGACCACAGATACG. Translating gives CASSSGTGTTTDT. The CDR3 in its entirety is CASSSGTGTTTDTQYF.

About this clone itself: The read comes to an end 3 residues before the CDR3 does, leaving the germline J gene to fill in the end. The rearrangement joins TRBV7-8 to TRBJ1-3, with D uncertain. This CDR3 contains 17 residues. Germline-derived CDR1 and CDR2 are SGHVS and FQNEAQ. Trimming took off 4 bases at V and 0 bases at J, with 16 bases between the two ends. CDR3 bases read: TGTGCCAGCAGCTCCCTTCCGAGACTGATCTCTGGAAACACC. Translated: CASSSLPRLISGNT. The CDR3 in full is CASSSLPRLISGNTIYF.